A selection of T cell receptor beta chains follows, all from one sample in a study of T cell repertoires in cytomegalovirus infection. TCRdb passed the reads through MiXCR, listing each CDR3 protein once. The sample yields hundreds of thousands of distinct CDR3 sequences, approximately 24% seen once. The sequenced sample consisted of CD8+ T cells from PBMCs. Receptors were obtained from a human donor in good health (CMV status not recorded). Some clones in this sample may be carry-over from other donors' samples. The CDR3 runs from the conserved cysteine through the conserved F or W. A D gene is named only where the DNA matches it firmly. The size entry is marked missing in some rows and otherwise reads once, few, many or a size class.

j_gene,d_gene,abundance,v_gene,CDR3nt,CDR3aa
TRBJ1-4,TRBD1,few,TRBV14,TGTGCCAGCAGCCCGAAGACAGGGGGCGGTGAAAAACTGTTTTTT,CASSPKTGGGEKLFF
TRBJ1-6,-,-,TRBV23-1,TGCGCCAGCACCCCGAGGAAGTCCTCCTATAATTCACCCCTCCACTTT,CASTPRKSSYNSPLHF
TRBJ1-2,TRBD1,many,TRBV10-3,TGTGCCATCAGTGAGTTCGGGACAGGGGAATTCTATGGCTACACCTTC,CAISEFGTGEFYGYTF
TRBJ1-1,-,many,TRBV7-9,TGTGCCAGCAGTTCGTGGCAGGTAGAACCTGAAGCTTTCTTT,CASSSWQVEPEAFF
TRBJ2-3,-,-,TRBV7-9,TGTGCCAGCAGCCCAAAGGGAGACCCGGATACGCAGTATTTT,CASSPKGDPDTQYF
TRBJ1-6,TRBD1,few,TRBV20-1,TGCAGTGCACGTTGGGACAGGGACCGGTTAGCATCACCCCTCCACTTT,CSARWDRDRLASPLHF
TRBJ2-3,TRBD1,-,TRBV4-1,TGCGCCAGCAGCCAAACGGGACAGGGGGCAGATACGCAGTATTTT,CASSQTGQGADTQYF
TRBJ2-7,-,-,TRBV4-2,TGTGCCAGCAGCCAAGATCGCAGCGGGCCCCCCCATGAGCAGTACTTC,CASSQDRSGPPHEQYF
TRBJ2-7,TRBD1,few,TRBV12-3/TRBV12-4,TGTGCCAGCAGGCCCGGACAGGGGAGTTCCTACGAGCAGTACTTC,CASRPGQGSSYEQYF
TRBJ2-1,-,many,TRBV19,TGTGCCAGTACCCCCCGTGGGGCACGTGAGCAGTTCTTC,CASTPRGAREQFF
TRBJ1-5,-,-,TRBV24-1,TGTGCCACCAGTGGGAACCGGGACGTCGGAAATCAGCCCCAGCATTTT,CATSGNRDVGNQPQHF
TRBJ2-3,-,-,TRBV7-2,TGTGCCAGCAGCTTAACCGGGTTTGACACAGATACGCAGTATTTT,CASSLTGFDTDTQYF
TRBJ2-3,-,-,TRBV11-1,TGTGCCAGCGTTGGCCGGGACCATAGCACAGATACGCAGTATTTT,CASVGRDHSTDTQYF
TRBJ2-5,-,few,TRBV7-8,TGTGCCAGCAGCTCGGGGGACCCTGGGGTCCAAGAGACCCAGTACTTC,CASSSGDPGVQETQYF
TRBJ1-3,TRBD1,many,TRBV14,TGTGCCAGCAGCCAGTCGACAGGGACTGGAAACACCATATATTTT,CASSQSTGTGNTIYF
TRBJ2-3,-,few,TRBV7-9,TGTGCCAGCAGCTCCCACCTCTCAGATACGCAGTATTTT,CASSSHLSDTQYF
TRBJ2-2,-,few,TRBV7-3,TGTGCCAGCAGCCCTGGACAAACTATTGGCGGGGAGCTGTTTTTT,CASSPGQTIGGELFF
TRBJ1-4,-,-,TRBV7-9,TGTGCCAGCAGCCTAGGACCGAATAAACTGTTTTTT,CASSLGPNKLFF
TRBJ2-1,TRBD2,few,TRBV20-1,TGCAGTGCTAGAGAGACCAGCGGGGGGGCTTTCTACAATGAGCAGTTCTTC,CSARETSGGAFYNEQFF
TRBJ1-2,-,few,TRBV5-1,TGCGCCAGCAGCTCCTTCACAGGGACCTACTATGGCTACACCTTC,CASSSFTGTYYGYTF
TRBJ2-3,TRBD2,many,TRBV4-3,TGCGCCAGCAGCCAAGAAGGATACAGTGTCCGGCGGGGGACAGATACGCAGTATTTT,CASSQEGYSVRRGTDTQYF
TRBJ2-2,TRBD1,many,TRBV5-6,TGTGCCAGCAGCTTATTGGACAGGGTGTTCCCCACCGGGGAGCTGTTTTTT,CASSLLDRVFPTGELFF
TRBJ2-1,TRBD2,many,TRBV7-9,TGTGCCAGCAGCTCCGGGTGGGGGGGGAGGAACAATGAGCAGTTCTTC,CASSSGWGGRNNEQFF
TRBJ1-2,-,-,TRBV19,TGTGCCAGTAGAGGTACAGGAGATAACTATGGCTACACCTTC,CASRGTGDNYGYTF